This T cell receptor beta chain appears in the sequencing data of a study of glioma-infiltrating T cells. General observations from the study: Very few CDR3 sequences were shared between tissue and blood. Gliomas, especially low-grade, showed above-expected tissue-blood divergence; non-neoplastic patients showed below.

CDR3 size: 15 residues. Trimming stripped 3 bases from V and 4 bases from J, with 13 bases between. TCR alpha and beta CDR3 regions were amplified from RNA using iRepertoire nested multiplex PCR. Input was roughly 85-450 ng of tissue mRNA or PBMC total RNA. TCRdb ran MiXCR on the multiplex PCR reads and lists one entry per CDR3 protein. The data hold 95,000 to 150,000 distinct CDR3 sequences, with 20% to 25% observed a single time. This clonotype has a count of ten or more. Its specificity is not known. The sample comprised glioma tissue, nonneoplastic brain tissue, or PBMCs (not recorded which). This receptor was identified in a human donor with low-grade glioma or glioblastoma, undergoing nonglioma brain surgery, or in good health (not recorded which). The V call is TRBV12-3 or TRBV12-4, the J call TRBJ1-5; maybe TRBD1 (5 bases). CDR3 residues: CASSFGGVGNQPQHF. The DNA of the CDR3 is TGTGCCAGCAGTTTCGGGGGGGTTGGGAATCAGCCCCAGCATTTT.